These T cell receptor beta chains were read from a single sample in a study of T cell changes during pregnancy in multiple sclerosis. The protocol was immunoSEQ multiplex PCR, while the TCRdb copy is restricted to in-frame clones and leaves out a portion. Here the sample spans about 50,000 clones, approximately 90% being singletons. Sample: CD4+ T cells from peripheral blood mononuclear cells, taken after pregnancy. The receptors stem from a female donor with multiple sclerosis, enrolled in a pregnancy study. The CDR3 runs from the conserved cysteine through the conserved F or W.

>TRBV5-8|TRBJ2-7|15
CASSQSGTGSSRLDF
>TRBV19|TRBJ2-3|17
CASSGGTLAGFTDTQYF
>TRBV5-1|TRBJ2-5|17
CASSLPQGTGAQETQYF
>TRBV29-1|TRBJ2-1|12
CSVVGLAYEQFF
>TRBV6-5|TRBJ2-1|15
CASSYKASGFNEQFF
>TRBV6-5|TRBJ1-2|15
CASSYTTGTNYGYTF
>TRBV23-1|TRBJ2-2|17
CASIPYCGKPNTGELFF
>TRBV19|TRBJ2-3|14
CASSTKTGRIGQYF
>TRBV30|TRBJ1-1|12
CAWIIGAFEAFF
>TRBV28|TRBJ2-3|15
CASSLSGRNTDTQYF
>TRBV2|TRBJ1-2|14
CASSVTGEGYGYTF
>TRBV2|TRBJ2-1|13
CASNSVRGYEQFF
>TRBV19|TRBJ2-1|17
CASSPQAGTSAPYEQFF
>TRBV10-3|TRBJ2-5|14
CAISDRTIQETQYF
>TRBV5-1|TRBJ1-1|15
CASSRQGSLSTEAFF
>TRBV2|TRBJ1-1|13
CASSEYGGAEAFF
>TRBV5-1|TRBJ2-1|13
CASSLVSDNEQFF
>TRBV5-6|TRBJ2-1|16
CASSLRTRGSYNEQFF
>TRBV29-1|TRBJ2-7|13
CSVARDISYGQYF
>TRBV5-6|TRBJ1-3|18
CASSLLWDITSSGNTIYF
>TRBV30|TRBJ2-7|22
CAWSVAVHSGTSGTRRSYEQYF
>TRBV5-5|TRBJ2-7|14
CASQGLAGVNEQYF
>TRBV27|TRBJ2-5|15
CASSPGRGRVETQYF
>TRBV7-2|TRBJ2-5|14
CASSSTATGETQYF
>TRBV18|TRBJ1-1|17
CASSPQVGGRIGTEAFF
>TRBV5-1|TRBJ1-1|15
CASSLNRGQGTEAFF
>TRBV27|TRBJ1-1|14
CASSPGTASTEAFF
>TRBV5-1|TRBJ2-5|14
CASSLFSGEETQYF
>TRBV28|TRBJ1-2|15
CASSLAAGGVGGYTF
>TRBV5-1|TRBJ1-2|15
CASSLVAGQGHGYTF
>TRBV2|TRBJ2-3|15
CASVIGMGGTDTQYF
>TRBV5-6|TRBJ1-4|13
CASSRYSHEKLFF
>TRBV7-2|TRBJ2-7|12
CASSSSDYEQYF
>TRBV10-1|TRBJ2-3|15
CASSESGRPPDTQYF
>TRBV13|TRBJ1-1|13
CATVLRLRTEAFF
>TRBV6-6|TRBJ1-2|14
CASTSTGIHNGYTF
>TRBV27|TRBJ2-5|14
CASNPGLAAETQYF
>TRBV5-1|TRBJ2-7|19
CASSLEAGGRRSRNYEQYF
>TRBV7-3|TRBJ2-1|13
CASSPATSVVQFF
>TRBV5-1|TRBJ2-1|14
CASSLAGYANEQFF
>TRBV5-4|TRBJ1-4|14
CASSLDRGGEKLFF
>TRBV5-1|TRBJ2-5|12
CASSLGVETQYF
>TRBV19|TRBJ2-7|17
CASSGLWTGRGTYEQYF
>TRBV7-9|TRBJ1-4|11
CASSPYEKLFF